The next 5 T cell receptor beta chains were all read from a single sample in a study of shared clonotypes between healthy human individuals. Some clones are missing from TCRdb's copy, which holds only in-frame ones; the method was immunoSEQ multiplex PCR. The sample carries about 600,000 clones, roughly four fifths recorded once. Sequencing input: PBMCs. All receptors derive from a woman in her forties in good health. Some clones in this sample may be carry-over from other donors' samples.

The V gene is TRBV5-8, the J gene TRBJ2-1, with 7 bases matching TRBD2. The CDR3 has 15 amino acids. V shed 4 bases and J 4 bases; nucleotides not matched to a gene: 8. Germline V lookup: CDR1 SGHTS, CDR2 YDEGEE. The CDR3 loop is CASSVIREEYNEQFF. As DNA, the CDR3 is TGTGCCAGCAGCGTTATACGGGAGGAATACAATGAGCAGTTCTTC.

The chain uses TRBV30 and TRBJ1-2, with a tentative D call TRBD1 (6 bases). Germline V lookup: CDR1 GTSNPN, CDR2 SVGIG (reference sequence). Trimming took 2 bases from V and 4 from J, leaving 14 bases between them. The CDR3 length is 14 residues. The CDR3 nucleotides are TGTGCCTGGAGTCGGCTAGGACAGAGCTATGGCTACACCTTC. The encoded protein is CAWSRLGQSYGYTF. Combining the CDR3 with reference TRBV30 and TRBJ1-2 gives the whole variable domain SQTIHQWPATLVQPVGSPLSLECTVEGTSNPNLYWYRQAAGRGLQLLFYSVGIGQISSEVPQNLSASRPQDRQFILSSKKLLLSDSGFYLCAWSRLGQSYGYTFGSGTRLTVV.

CDR3 in DNA: TGTGCCAGCAGTTTGGGACAGCTCCCCTATGGCTACACCTTC. Translated, it gives CASSLGQLPYGYTF. V is TRBV28 and J is TRBJ1-2, with TRBD1 matching 7 bases. CDR3 length equals 14 residues. From germline, CDR1 is MDHEN and CDR2 SYDVKM. The V and J ends lost 3 bases and 4 bases, in that order; junction bases with no gene match: 5.

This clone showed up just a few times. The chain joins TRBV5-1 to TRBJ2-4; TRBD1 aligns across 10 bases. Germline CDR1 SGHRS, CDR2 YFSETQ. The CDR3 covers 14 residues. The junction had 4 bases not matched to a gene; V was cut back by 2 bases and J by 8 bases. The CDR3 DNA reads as TGCGCCAGCAGCTTCCGGACAGGGGGAGACATTCAGTACTTC. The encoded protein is CASSFRTGGDIQYF.

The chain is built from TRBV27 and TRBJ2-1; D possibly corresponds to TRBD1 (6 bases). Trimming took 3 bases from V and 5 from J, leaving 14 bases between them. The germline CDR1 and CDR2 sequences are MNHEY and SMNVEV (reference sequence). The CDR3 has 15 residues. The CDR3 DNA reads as TGTGCCAGCAGTTTGTGGTTACAGGGCAACAATGAGCAGTTCTTC. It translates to CASSLWLQGNNEQFF.